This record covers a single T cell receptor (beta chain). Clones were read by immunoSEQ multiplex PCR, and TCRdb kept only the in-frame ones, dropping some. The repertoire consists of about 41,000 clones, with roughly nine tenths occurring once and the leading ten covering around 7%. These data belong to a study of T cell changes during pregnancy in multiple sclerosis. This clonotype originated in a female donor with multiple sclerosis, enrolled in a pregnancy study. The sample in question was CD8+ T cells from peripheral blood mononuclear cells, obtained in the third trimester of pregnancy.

CDR3 DNA: TGTGCCAGAAGCTCTACAGGGGTTGACGAGCAGTACTTC. Amino acids: CARSSTGVDEQYF. The rearrangement joins TRBV5-3 to TRBJ2-7; 7 bases map to TRBD1. TRBV5-3 belongs to the ORF category, with a function that is uncertain. The length of the CDR3 is 13 residues. After removal of 3 bases from V and 5 bases from J, the junction contained 5 bases not matched to a gene.